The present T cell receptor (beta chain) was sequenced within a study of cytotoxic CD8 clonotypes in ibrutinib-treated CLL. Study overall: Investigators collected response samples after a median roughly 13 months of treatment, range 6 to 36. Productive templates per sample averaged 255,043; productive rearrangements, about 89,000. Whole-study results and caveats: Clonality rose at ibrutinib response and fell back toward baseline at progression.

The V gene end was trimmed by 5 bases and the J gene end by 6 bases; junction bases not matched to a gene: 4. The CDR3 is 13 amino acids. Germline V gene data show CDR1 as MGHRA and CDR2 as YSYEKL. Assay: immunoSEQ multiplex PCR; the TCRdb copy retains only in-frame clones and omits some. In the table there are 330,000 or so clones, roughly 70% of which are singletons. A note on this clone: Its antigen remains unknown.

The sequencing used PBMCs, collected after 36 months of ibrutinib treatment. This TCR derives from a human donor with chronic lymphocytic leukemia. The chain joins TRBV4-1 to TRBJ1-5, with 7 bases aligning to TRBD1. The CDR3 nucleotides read TGCGCCAGCAGCGACAGGGTTGGTCAGCCCCAGCATTTT. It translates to CASSDRVGQPQHF.